This T cell receptor (beta chain) was sequenced in a study of post-analysis software for immune sequencing data. Study summary: Relapsing-remitting, secondary progressive and progressive-relapsing multiple sclerosis were all included among the disease courses.

Carried by the TCR beta cDNA libraries were unique molecular identifiers. The yield from about 1 to 10 million T cells was roughly 500,000 cDNA molecules in total. One entry per CDR3 protein, called by TCRdb with MiXCR from the PCR reads. This table holds 150,000 to 200,000 distinct CDR3 sequences, 30% found once. Study-wide findings and caveats: Four or five TRBV segments occurring more often in patients than controls included TRBV5-6, TRBV5-1 and TRBV20-1. Patients with multiple sclerosis recorded significantly lower normalized Chao1 diversity than controls, the study found.

The sample holds a few counts of this clonotype. Its antigen is still unknown. Trimming removed 6 bases from V and 5 bases from J; junction bases left unmatched: 15. This CDR3 is built from 18 residues. The sequenced sample was blood. This TCR was sampled from a girl between 5 and 17 years old with multiple sclerosis. J is TRBJ2-1 and V is TRBV12-3 or TRBV12-4; 11 bases align to TRBD1. As DNA, the CDR3 is TGTGCCAGCAGGGGCCTGATCTGGAGGGACAGGGGGGACAATGAGCAGTTCTTC. Its translation is CASRGLIWRDRGDNEQFF.